One and the same sample provided the 14 T cell receptor beta chains below, sequenced in a study of blood T cell repertoires in COVID-19. TCRdb keeps only in-frame clones here, not all; method: immunoSEQ multiplex PCR. The repertoire holds some 100,000 clones, approximately 90% seen once, with roughly 2.1% in the top ten. Specimen: peripheral blood. The receptor source for this set is a man aged 45-65 years with active COVID-19.

V is TRBV29-1 and J is TRBJ1-1, with 7 bases matching TRBD1. Germline CDR1 reads SQVTM; CDR2 reads ANQGSEA. Trimming removed 6 bases from V and 1 base from J; junction bases left unmatched: 11. The CDR3 is 15 amino acids. DNA of the CDR3: TGCAGCGTAATGCCTCGACAGGGCGCGAACACTGAAGCTTTCTTT. Residues: CSVMPRQGANTEAFF.

The gene calls are TRBV5-8 and TRBJ2-3; no definite D call. CDR1 is SGHTS and CDR2 is YDEGEE in the germline V gene. Trimming removed 1 base at V and 0 bases at J, with 9 bases between. The CDR3 loop spans 15 amino acids. DNA for the CDR3: TGTGCCAGCAGCTTGCGAGTTACCAGCACAGATACGCAGTATTTT. Translation: CASSLRVTSTDTQYF.

The count of this clone is one. The V gene is TRBV15, the J gene TRBJ1-2; unclear D gene. CDR1 and CDR2 (germline): LNHNV, YYDKDF (reference sequence). With 6 bases removed from V and 0 bases from J, the gap between germline ends came to 14 bases. The CDR3 is 15 amino acids. CDR3 sequence reads: CATRPSRGSNYGYTF. CDR3 in DNA: TGTGCCACCAGACCGAGCCGGGGATCTAACTATGGCTACACCTTC.

The CDR3 DNA follows: TGTGCCAGCAGCCAAGATAGTTTGCTCGGCATTCAGTACTTC. Amino acid sequence: CASSQDSLLGIQYF. This chain links TRBV3-1 (or the pseudogene TRBV3-2) with TRBJ2-4; no clear D gene. The V gene lost 0 bases and the J gene lost 9 bases, with 12 bases spanning the gap. Germline-derived CDR1 and CDR2 are LGHDT and YNNKEL (reference sequence). The CDR3 extends over 14 amino acids.

The chain uses TRBV6-5 and TRBJ1-2; D is possibly TRBD1 (5 bases). The CDR3 runs 13 residues. Germline CDR1 reads MNHEY; CDR2 reads SVGAGI. Trimming removed 6 bases at V and 4 bases at J, with 12 bases between. CDR3 loop: CASRDNMLYGYTF. The CDR3 DNA sequence: TGTGCCAGCAGGGACAATATGCTCTATGGCTACACCTTC.

The chain has TRBV5-1 and TRBJ1-1; D not certain. The CDR3 is made up of 12 amino acids. The germline gives CDR1 SGHRS, CDR2 YFSETQ. The V gene lost 2 bases and the J gene lost 4 bases, with 6 bases spanning the gap. The CDR3 coding sequence is TGCGCCAGCAGCTTTCGGGGCACTGAAGCTTTCTTT. It specifies CASSFRGTEAFF.

The CDR3 region is CASSPGQPHEQYF. The DNA for the CDR3 is TGTGCCAGCTCACCTGGACAGCCCCACGAGCAGTACTTC. The chain employs TRBV18 and TRBJ2-7; D may be TRBD1 (6 bases). CDR1 and CDR2 (germline): KGHSH, LQKENI. The CDR3 is 13 residues long. Trimming shortened V by 3 bases and J by 5 bases, and 11 bases separated the two germline ends. Combining the CDR3 with reference TRBV18 and TRBJ2-7 gives the whole variable domain NAGVMQNPRHLVRRRGQEARLRCSPMKGHSHVYWYRQLPEEGLKFMVYLQKENIIDESGMPKERFSAEFPKEGPSILRIQQVVRGDSAAYFCASSPGQPHEQYFGPGTRLTVT.

The chain joins TRBV13 to TRBJ1-1; 7 bases fit TRBD1. CDR3 length: 15 amino acids. Germline V CDR1 and CDR2: PRHDT, FYEKMQ (reference sequence). Trimming took 5 bases from V and 1 from J; bases not matched to a gene: 7. The CDR3 protein is CASSEDRKQNTEAFF. The CDR3 DNA reads TGTGCCAGCAGCGAGGACAGGAAACAGAACACTGAAGCTTTCTTT. The full variable domain, its missing parts supplied by reference TRBV13 and TRBJ1-1, is AAGVIQSPRHLIKEKRETATLKCYPIPRHDTVYWYQQGPGQDPQFLISFYEKMQSDKGSIPDRFSAQQFSDYHSELNMSSLELGDSALYFCASSEDRKQNTEAFFGQGTRLTVV.

This rearrangement joins TRBV30 to TRBJ2-1; the match to TRBD1 covers 8 bases. The CDR3 totals 20 residues. The ends lost 3 bases at V and 10 bases at J; junction bases unmatched: 29. Germline V CDR1 and CDR2: GTSNPN, SVGIG (reference sequence). CDR3 nucleotides: TGTGCCTGGAGCCTCCGGGTTATCAGGTCCTGGGACAGGCTTACAGGGGAGCAGTTCTTC. Its translation: CAWSLRVIRSWDRLTGEQFF.

The chain employs TRBV7-8 and TRBJ1-3; TRBD1 aligns across 7 bases. CDR3 length: 19 residues. Trimming at V came to 5 bases and at J to 0 bases, leaving 16 bases not matched to a gene. CDR1 and CDR2 from the germline V gene are SGHVS and FQNEAQ. This CDR3 is CASSLATGTLPPSGNTIYF. CDR3 coding DNA: TGTGCCAGCAGCCTGGCGACAGGGACCCTCCCCCCCTCTGGAAACACCATATATTTT.

This chain uses TRBV19 with TRBJ2-1; tentative D call: TRBD2 (5 bases). This CDR3 has 14 amino acids. From germline, CDR1 is LNHDA and CDR2 SQIVND (reference sequence). V lost 2 bases, J lost 3 bases, and 8 bases lay in between. The CDR3 protein is CASSIPRDYNEQFF. The CDR3 DNA sequence: TGTGCCAGTAGTATACCCCGGGACTACAATGAGCAGTTCTTC.

This chain links TRBV5-6 with TRBJ1-1; 8 positions agree with TRBD1. Trimming cost V 4 bases and J 4 bases; bases outside gene matches: 3. From germline, CDR1 is SGHDT and CDR2 YYEEEE. The CDR3 runs 13 residues. The CDR3 spells CASSGTGGTEAFF. The CDR3 region has the DNA TGTGCCAGCAGCGGTACAGGGGGCACTGAAGCTTTCTTT.

The CDR3 DNA is TGTGCCAGCAGCGTAGTGGGCAGAATAAACTCCTACAATGAGCAGTTCTTC. It specifies CASSVVGRINSYNEQFF. V is TRBV9 and J is TRBJ2-1; D unresolved. Deletions cut 0 bases from V and 0 bases from J, with 13 bases between. Germline V CDR1 and CDR2: SGDLS, YYNGEE. This CDR3 has 17 amino acids.

The chain couples TRBV10-3 to TRBJ2-1, with D possibly matching TRBD1 (5 bases). Trimming removed 10 bases from V and 0 bases from J, with 10 bases in between. The CDR3 consists of 13 residues. Germline V gene data show CDR1 as ENHRY and CDR2 as SYGVKD. The CDR3 coding sequence is TGTGCCAGCGGACACTCCTCCTACAATGAGCAGTTCTTC. Protein: CASGHSSYNEQFF.